Listed here is a single T cell receptor beta chain. Which antigen it targets is not known. There are no base qualities to consult, and no much larger clone falls within one base. These data come from a study of blood T cells in healthy people across ages (dated by TCRdb to about 2015). Study-wide context: In model experiments, roughly one uniquely barcoded TCR beta cDNA molecule per two T cells was captured by template switching. Age-related changes in TCR beta repertoire diversity were measured in the study by deep sequencing normalized with unique cDNA molecular identifiers. The donors were split into four age groups: young (average about 15 years), middle-aged (nearly 40), aged (over 55) and long-lived (roughly 77). Donors of different ages were randomly distributed across sequencing lanes to avoid experimental bias. Two additional independent replicas of 1 million unique cDNA reads from the same blood draw were analyzed for two donors (one aged 18 to 30 and one aged 80 or older).

The library came from 5' RACE. Sequencing was performed on an Illumina HiSeq 2500. A second PCR of roughly 7 to 12 cycles was run with a J-beta primer mix and a sample-barcoded 5' primer. A unique molecular identifier was introduced onto each TCR beta cDNA molecule by a template-switch 5' adaptor carrying 12 random nucleotides. Each sample yielded at least 2.5 million CDR3-containing paired-end reads. All of the RNA was converted into first-strand cDNA using the Mint cDNA synthesis kit, with a TRBC-specific oligonucleotide serving as the primer. Following uracil-DNA glycosylase treatment, a first 18-cycle PCR with universal primers M1SS and BC2_uni_R was performed on all cDNA. The authors processed their data as follows. For normalization, 1 million high-quality reads were randomly selected from each sample, with every read carrying a distinct molecular identifier. Reads with shared molecular identifiers were discarded instead of being binned into consensus sequences. MiTCR, with a Q25 quality threshold and the strictest error-elimination algorithm, was used for CDR3 identification, clonotype clustering and error correction. A nonparametric unseen species model using Euler transformation provided a lower-bound estimate of total TCR beta diversity. TCRdb handled the public reads itself, with Q25 trimming in fastp and clone calling in MiXCR, and kept productive beta chains. Each record represents a unique CDR3 protein, reported with the most common genes and DNA among its rows. TCRdb's processing, not the study's, gives the V and J calls here. This sample gives 700,000 or so distinct CDR3 sequences in total; less than 45% of them show up just once. The ten largest clones capture about 30% of the sample.

At the junction V is shortened by 1 base and J by 4 bases, with 12 bases in between. In the germline V gene, CDR1 corresponds to SGHTA and CDR2 to FQGNSA. The CDR3 runs 15 residues from the cysteine to the phenylalanine. Only the CDR3 part of the read is kept: 45 bases, read in frame from the first base. Broader findings and caveats from the paper: As age increased, observed TCR beta diversity per million T cells dropped in a roughly linear way, and a significant reduction was already evident by age 40. Because donor CMV infection status was unknown, age-related changes in expanded clonotypes were potentially confounded. Conclusive comparison of naive and antigen-experienced compartments was prevented by the profiling of bulk unsorted PBMCs. Compared with the aged group, the long-lived group had more naive CD4+ T cells, fewer expanded clones and increased TCR diversity, suggesting age selection. Total diversity estimates from one million sequenced T cells were considered lower bounds and underestimates. The percentage of naive T cells measured by flow cytometry correlated strongly with observed TCR beta diversity.

Donors were about 36 systemically healthy Caucasian individuals from Russia aged 6 to 90 years. Approximately 10 milliliters of peripheral blood were collected from each donor into EDTA-treated Vacutainer tubes. Ficoll-Paque density-gradient centrifugation was used to isolate PBMCs, with at least 6 million per sample. Total RNA was extracted from PBMCs with Trizol reagent, with at least 6 micrograms obtained per sample. For every donor, flow cytometry on a PBMC aliquot measured the percentage of naive CD45RAhigh/CD27high T cells. This TCR came from a man aged 80 or over in good health. The specimen was blood. The receptor chain draws on TRBV7-2 and TRBJ2-3, with the D gene possibly TRBD1 or TRBD2, each one fitting 6 bases. Here is the DNA: TGTGCCAGCAGCTTAGGAGCCGGGGGCGCAGATACGCAGTATTTT. Translation gives CASSLGAGGADTQYF. The full variable domain, completed from the reference TRBV7-2 and TRBJ2-3 proteins outside the CDR3, reads GAGVSQSPSNKVTEKGKDVELRCDPISGHTALYWYRQSLGQGLEFLIYFQGNSAPDKSGLPSDRFSAERTGGSVSTLTIQRTQQEDSAVYLCASSLGAGGADTQYFGPGTRLTVL.